Sequencing of this TCR beta chain was carried out in a study of cytomegalovirus exposure and HLA in healthy donors. Study details: Approximately 85 million unique TCRs from HLA-typed donors were held in an early release of data. General observations from the study: Reports showed the classifier diagnosing cytomegalovirus status with high specificity and sensitivity. For most TCR beta V segments, an earlier analysis put the productive rate at about 90% or about 30% of the time.

A note on this clone: Its target is not known.

Although they were nominally healthy when sampled, donors likely had unrecorded immune exposures. Primers: 60 Vbeta forward and 13 Jbeta reverse. Some clones are missing from TCRdb's copy, which holds only in-frame ones; the method was immunoSEQ multiplex PCR. The sample shows about 140,000 clones, roughly 80% of them seen only once. CDR1 is GTSNPN, CDR2 SVGIG, per germline (reference sequence). The CDR3 is made up of 13 amino acids. Trimming shortened V by 3 bases and J by 0 bases, and 3 bases separated the two germline ends. Sequenced input: PBMCs. The TCR sequence derives from a woman in her forties or fifties in good health and CMV-seropositive. V gene TRBV30 combines with J gene TRBJ1-6; no reliable D call. The CDR3 DNA sequence: TGTGCCTGGAGCGGCTCCTATAATTCACCCCTCCACTTT. Encoded protein: CAWSGSYNSPLHF.